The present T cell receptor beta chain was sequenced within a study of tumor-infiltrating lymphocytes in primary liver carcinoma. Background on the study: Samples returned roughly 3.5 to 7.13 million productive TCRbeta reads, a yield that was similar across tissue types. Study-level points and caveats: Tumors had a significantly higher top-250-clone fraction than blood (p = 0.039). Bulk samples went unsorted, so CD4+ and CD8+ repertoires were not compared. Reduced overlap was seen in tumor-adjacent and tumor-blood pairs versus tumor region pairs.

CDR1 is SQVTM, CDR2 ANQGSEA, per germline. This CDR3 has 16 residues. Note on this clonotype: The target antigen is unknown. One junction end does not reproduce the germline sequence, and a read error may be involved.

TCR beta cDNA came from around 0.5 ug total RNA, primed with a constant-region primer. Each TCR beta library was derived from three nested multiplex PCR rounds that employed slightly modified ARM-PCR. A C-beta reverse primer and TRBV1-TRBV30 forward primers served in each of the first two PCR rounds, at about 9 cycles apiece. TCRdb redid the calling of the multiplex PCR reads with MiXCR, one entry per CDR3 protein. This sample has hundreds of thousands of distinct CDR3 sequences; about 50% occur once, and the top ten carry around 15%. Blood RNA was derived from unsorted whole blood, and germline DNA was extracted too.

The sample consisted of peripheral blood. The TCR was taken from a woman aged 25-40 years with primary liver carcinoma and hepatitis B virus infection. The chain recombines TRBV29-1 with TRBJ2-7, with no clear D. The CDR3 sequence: CGVEETLQSALWEQYF. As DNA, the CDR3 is TGCGGCGTTGAAGAAACTCTTCAGTCCGCCCTTTGGGAGCAGTACTTC.